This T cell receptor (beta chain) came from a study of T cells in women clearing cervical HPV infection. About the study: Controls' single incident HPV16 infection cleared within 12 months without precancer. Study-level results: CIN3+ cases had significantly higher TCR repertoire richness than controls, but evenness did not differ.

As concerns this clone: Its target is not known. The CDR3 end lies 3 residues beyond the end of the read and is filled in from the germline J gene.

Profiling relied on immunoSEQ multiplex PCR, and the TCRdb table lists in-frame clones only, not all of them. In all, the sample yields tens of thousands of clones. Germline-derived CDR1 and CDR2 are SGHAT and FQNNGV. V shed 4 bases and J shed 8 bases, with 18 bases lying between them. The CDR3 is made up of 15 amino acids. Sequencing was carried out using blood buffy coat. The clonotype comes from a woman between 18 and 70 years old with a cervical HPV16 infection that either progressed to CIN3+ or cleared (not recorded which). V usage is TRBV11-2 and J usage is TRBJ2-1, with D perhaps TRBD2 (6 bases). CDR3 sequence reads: CASSSDYSGRDEQFF. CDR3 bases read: TGTGCCAGCAGCTCGGACTACTCGGGAAGGGATGAG. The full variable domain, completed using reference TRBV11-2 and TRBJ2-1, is EAGVAQSPRYKIIEKRQSVAFWCNPISGHATLYWYQQILGQGPKLLIQFQNNGVVDDSQLPKDRFSAERLKGVDSTLKIQPAKLEDSAVYLCASSSDYSGRDEQFFGPGTRLTVL.